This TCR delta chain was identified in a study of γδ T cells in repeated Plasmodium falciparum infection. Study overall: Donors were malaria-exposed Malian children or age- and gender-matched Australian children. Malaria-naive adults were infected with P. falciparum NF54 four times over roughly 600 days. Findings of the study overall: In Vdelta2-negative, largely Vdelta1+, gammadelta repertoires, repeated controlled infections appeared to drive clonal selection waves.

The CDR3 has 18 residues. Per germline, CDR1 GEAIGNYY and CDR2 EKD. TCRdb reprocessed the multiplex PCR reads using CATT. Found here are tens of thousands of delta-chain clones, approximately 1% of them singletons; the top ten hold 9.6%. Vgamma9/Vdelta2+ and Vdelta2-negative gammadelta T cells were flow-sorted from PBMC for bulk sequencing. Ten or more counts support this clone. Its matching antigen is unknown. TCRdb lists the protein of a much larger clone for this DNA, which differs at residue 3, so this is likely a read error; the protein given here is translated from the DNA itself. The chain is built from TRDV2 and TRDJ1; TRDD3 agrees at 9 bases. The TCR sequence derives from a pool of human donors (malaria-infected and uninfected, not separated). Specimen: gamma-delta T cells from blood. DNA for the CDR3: TGTGCCCGTGACACCGTAGGGGGGGATACTCTGTACACCGATAAACTCATCTTT. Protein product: CARDTVGGDTLYTDKLIF.